The 4 T cell receptor beta chains in this list originate from one sample, sequenced in a study of blood T cell repertoires in COVID-19. Measured with immunoSEQ multiplex PCR; TCRdb has only the in-frame clones, and not every one. The sample includes some 40,000 clones, 78% of them seen just once. Source material: peripheral blood. The receptors come from a man between 65 and 80 years old with acute or convalescent COVID-19.

This clone was seen once. The V and J genes are TRBV27 and TRBJ2-5; 8 bases map to TRBD1. J gave up 5 bases and V 5 bases, and 22 bases lay outside the gene matches. The length of the CDR3 is 19 residues. Germline CDR1 MNHEY, CDR2 SMNVEV (reference sequence). CDR3 in amino acids: CASSHSNPPRQGKGETQYF. The CDR3 DNA reads as TGTGCCAGCAGTCATAGTAATCCCCCCCGACAGGGGAAGGGGGAGACCCAGTACTTC.

The gene calls are TRBV7-2 and TRBJ2-7, with D unclear. The CDR3 has 13 amino acids. Trimming removed 4 bases from V and 3 bases from J, with 10 bases in between. The germline V gene has CDR1 SGHTA and CDR2 FQGNSA. The CDR3 nucleotides are TGTGCCAGCAGCTCCGTTAACATCTACGAGCAGTACTTC. Translating gives CASSSVNIYEQYF. The entire variable domain, with the rest obtained from reference TRBV7-2 and TRBJ2-7, is as follows: GAGVSQSPSNKVTEKGKDVELRCDPISGHTALYWYRQSLGQGLEFLIYFQGNSAPDKSGLPSDRFSAERTGGSVSTLTIQRTQQEDSAVYLCASSSVNIYEQYFGPGTRLTVT.

The CDR3 DNA is TGCGCCAGCAGTGAGTCGAGGCAGAGGACTGGAGACAATGAGCAGTTCTTC. Its protein is CASSESRQRTGDNEQFF. The chain combines TRBV10-1 with TRBJ2-1; D perhaps matches TRBD2 (5 bases). Germline lookup yields CDR1 WNHNN and CDR2 SYGVQD (reference sequence). CDR3 length: 17 residues. V was trimmed by 0 bases and J by 5 bases, leaving 17 bases between them.

The V call is TRBV7-2, the J call TRBJ1-2; D possibly corresponds to TRBD1 (5 bases). The CDR3 is made up of 13 amino acids. Germline V gives CDR1 SGHTA, CDR2 FQGNSA. V was shortened by 5 bases and J by 6 bases, with 13 bases between the two germline ends. The CDR3 DNA is TGTGCCAGCAGCATAGGGGTGCGGGATGGCTACACCTTC. Protein: CASSIGVRDGYTF.